Below are 17 T cell receptor beta chains sequenced from a single sample in a study of T cell responses to AZD1222 COVID-19 vaccine. The method was immunoSEQ multiplex PCR; TCRdb's version includes in-frame clones alone and lacks a portion of them. This sample yields 60,000 to 75,000 clones, of which roughly nine tenths are seen a single time; roughly 30% belongs to the top ten. The sequencing used peripheral blood, collected 28 days after the second AZD1222 dose. These receptors were collected from an adult who received the AZD1222 COVID-19 vaccine.

This chain joins TRBV4-1 and TRBJ2-4, with 7 bases aligning to TRBD1. The CDR3 is 15 residues long. V gave up 5 bases and J gave up 4 bases; unmatched junction bases: 8. CDR1 is MGHRA and CDR2 is YSYEKL in the germline V gene. The CDR3: CASSSQQGLKNIQYF. The CDR3 bases are TGCGCCAGCAGCTCTCAACAGGGGCTAAAAAACATTCAGTACTTC.

The chain is built from TRBV28 and TRBJ2-1, with a possible D match to TRBD2 (6 bases). Trimming pared 5 bases from V and 15 bases from J, leaving 14 bases between. The CDR3 has 11 residues. Germline V gene sequence: CDR1 MDHEN, CDR2 SYDVKM. CDR3 protein: CASSQATSMFF. The CDR3 coding sequence is TGTGCCAGCAGTCAAGCCACTAGCATGTTCTTC.

The chain combines TRBV6-6 with TRBJ2-5; possible D gene TRBD2, 6 bases. V was pared by 0 bases and J by 4 bases, with 15 bases between. The CDR3 contains 16 residues. Germline V gives CDR1 MNHNY, CDR2 SVGAGI (reference sequence). As DNA, the CDR3 is TGTGCCAGCAGTTACTCGGCCGGGGGAGAAAGAGAGACCCAGTACTTC. Its translation: CASSYSAGGERETQYF.

V and J are TRBV7-2 and TRBJ2-1; D might be TRBD1 (5 bases). The CDR3 totals 13 residues. Trimming took 5 bases from V and 3 from J, leaving 8 bases between them. The germline CDR1 and CDR2 sequences are SGHTA and FQGNSA. The CDR3, as DNA: TGTGCCAGCAGCCGGACAAGCTACAATGAGCAGTTCTTC. Amino acids: CASSRTSYNEQFF.

The chain combines TRBV3-1 (or the pseudogene TRBV3-2) with TRBJ1-2, with 7 positions matching TRBD1. The CDR3 length is 13 residues. V was pared by 6 bases and J by 6 bases, with 7 bases of the junction left unmatched. CDR1 is LGHDT, CDR2 YNNKEL, per germline (reference sequence). Here the CDR3 DNA reads TGTGCCAGCAGGTATAACAGGGGCGATGGCTACACCTTC. Amino acid sequence: CASRYNRGDGYTF.

This clone was seen a handful of times. V usage is TRBV13 and J usage is TRBJ2-1; 11 nucleotides line up with TRBD2. V was pared by 4 bases and J by 3 bases, with 5 bases of the junction left unmatched. The CDR3 runs 16 residues. Germline loops: CDR1 PRHDT, CDR2 FYEKMQ (reference sequence). The CDR3 DNA reads TGTGCCAGCAGCTCAGGACTAGCGGGCATCTACAATGAGCAGTTCTTC. It translates to CASSSGLAGIYNEQFF.

This clone was detected a few times. V usage is TRBV2 and J usage is TRBJ2-1, with no clear D. Trimming removed 6 bases at V and 9 bases at J, with 12 bases between. CDR1 is SNHLY and CDR2 is FYNNEI in the germline V gene. This CDR3 has 12 amino acids. In DNA form, the CDR3 reads TGTGCCAGCAGAGGAAGGGCAGGTGAGCAGTTCTTC. Amino acids: CASRGRAGEQFF.

The chain has TRBV29-1 and TRBJ1-3; 9 bases match TRBD1. The CDR3 sequence is 13 residues long. Germline assignment: CDR1 SQVTM and CDR2 ANQGSEA. V trimming: 5 bases; J trimming: 5 bases; junction bases outside the gene matches: 4. The CDR3, as DNA: TGCAGCGTTTTGGACAGGGGAAGAAACACCATATATTTT. This translates into CSVLDRGRNTIYF.

The chain uses TRBV21-1 and TRBJ2-7; the D call in the table, TRBD1, was not verified against the DNA. TRBV21-1 is annotated as a pseudogene. This CDR3 contains 14 residues. This CDR3 is CASIPPRRSYEQYF. CDR3 DNA sequence: TGTGCCAGCATTCCACCGCGCAGGTCCTACGAGCAGTACTTC.

V is TRBV6-4 and J is TRBJ2-6; possibly TRBD2 for D (6 bases). V was clipped by 5 bases and J by 9 bases, with 11 bases between them. CDR1 and CDR2 (germline): MRHNA, SNTAGT. This CDR3 has 13 residues. The CDR3 sequence: CASSRGAGNVLTF. CDR3 sequence (DNA): TGTGCCAGCAGTCGGGGAGCGGGCAACGTCCTGACTTTC.

The chain uses TRBV12-3 or TRBV12-4 and TRBJ2-1; D call uncertain. The CDR3 consists of 12 residues. Trimming removed 3 bases from V and 5 bases from J, with 5 bases in between. CDR3 region: CASSFLNNEQFF. CDR3 nucleotides: TGTGCCAGCAGTTTTTTGAACAATGAGCAGTTCTTC.

This chain connects TRBV25-1 to TRBJ1-1; D may be TRBD1 (5 bases). Per the germline V gene, CDR1 is MGHDK and CDR2 is SYGVNS. V gave up 3 bases and J gave up 6 bases, with 14 bases separating them. This CDR3 contains 14 residues. The CDR3 reads CASSDTRGAAEAFF. The CDR3 DNA follows: TGTGCCAGCAGTGATACCCGAGGGGCGGCTGAAGCTTTCTTT.

The CDR3 DNA is TGCGCCAGCAGCACCAGCGGGACTCTACCTCCGGATACGCAGTATTTT. Its protein is CASSTSGTLPPDTQYF. V gene TRBV5-1 combines with J gene TRBJ2-3; 7 bases match TRBD2. Trimming cost V 4 bases and J 6 bases; bases outside gene matches: 14. The germline CDR1 and CDR2 sequences are SGHRS and YFSETQ. The CDR3 covers 16 residues. Full variable domain (remainder filled in from reference TRBV5-1 and TRBJ2-3): KAGVTQTPRYLIKTRGQQVTLSCSPISGHRSVSWYQQTPGQGLQFLFEYFSETQRNKGNFPGRFSGRQFSNSRSEMNVSTLELGDSALYLCASSTSGTLPPDTQYFGPGTRLTVL.

The chain combines TRBV6-5 with TRBJ1-2; D is ambiguous. In germline, CDR1 is MNHEY, CDR2 SVGAGI. The CDR3 sequence is 13 residues long. V was trimmed by 5 bases and J by 1 base, leaving 8 bases between them. The CDR3 reads CASSMDGNYGYTF. The CDR3 region has the DNA TGTGCCAGCAGTATGGACGGTAACTATGGCTACACCTTC.

This clone occurred a few times. The rearrangement uses TRBV28 and TRBJ1-5; D ambiguous. The germline V and J ends were trimmed by 6 bases and 0 bases, with 9 bases remaining between them. This CDR3 region has 14 residues. CDR1 and CDR2 (germline): MDHEN, SYDVKM. CDR3 amino acids: CASSPDYSNQPQHF. CDR3 sequence (DNA): TGTGCCAGCAGCCCGGATTATAGCAATCAGCCCCAGCATTTT.

This clone showed up just once. The rearrangement joins TRBV27 to TRBJ2-7; weak D call: TRBD1 (6 bases). In germline, CDR1 is MNHEY, CDR2 SMNVEV (reference sequence). The CDR3 runs 14 residues. V lost 0 bases and J 1 base, leaving 7 bases between the germline ends. The CDR3 DNA reads TGTGCCAGCAGTTTATCGACAGGTTCCTACGAGCAGTACTTC. Translated: CASSLSTGSYEQYF.

The chain carries TRBV28 and TRBJ2-2; D not resolved. The germline V and J ends were trimmed by 7 bases and 3 bases, with 6 bases remaining between them. The germline CDR1 and CDR2 sequences are MDHEN and SYDVKM. The CDR3 extends over 12 amino acids. In nucleotides, the CDR3 is TGTGCCAGCAAAACAGACACCGGGGAGCTGTTTTTT. It specifies CASKTDTGELFF.